Reported below is one TCR beta chain. The sample comes from a study of human versus mouse CDR3 diversity and MHC coevolution. TCRdb's copy holds only in-frame clones and misses some; the assay was immunoSEQ multiplex PCR. This sample yields some 80,000 clones, of which 85% to 95% are seen a single time; roughly 0.15% belongs to the top ten. The sequence derives from a person aged 30-70 years in good health. Sequenced: naive CD4+ T cells from blood. Subset meaning: CD45RO-negative CD62L-positive naive CD4 T cells.

CDR3 sequence (DNA): TGCGCCAGCAGCTTGGAGGGACAGCGGGCTTTCTTT. Its translation: CASSLEGQRAFF. This sequence joins TRBV5-1 and TRBJ1-1; 7 bases are shared with TRBD1. Germline V gene lookup returns CDR1 SGHRS and CDR2 YFSETQ. The length of the CDR3 is 12 residues. J gave up 11 bases and V 0 bases, and 4 bases lay outside the gene matches.